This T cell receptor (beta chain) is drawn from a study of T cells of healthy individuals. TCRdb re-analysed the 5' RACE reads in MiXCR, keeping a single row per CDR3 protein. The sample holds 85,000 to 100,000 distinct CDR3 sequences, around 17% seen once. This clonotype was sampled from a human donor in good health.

CDR3 residues: CASSRDRGPSLGELFF. In nucleotides, the CDR3 is TGTGCCAGCAGTCGAGACAGGGGGCCCTCCCTCGGGGAGCTGTTTTTT. The chain combines TRBV12-3 or TRBV12-4 with TRBJ2-2, with 10 positions matching TRBD1. The V gene end was trimmed by 5 bases and the J gene end by 7 bases; junction bases not matched to a gene: 10. This CDR3 has 16 residues.